This TCR beta chain is drawn from a study of T-cell reconstitution after alpha-beta-depleted transplantation in children. Germline V CDR1 and CDR2: MNHEY, SVGAGI. The CDR3 is made up of 14 amino acids. Between the trimmed V and J ends, which lost 2 bases and 7 bases, there was a span of 12 bases. Worth noting for this clonotype: Its cognate antigen is unknown. This may arise from a read error, as a much more abundant clone is one base away.

Regarding the study as a whole: Counts and diversity of T cells one year after transplant came mostly from newly produced T cells.

As it was prepared, the TCRbeta library received unique molecular identifiers. TCRdb recomputed calls from the PCR reads with MiXCR, one row per CDR3 protein. The sample yields 100,000 to 120,000 distinct CDR3 sequences, about 6.4% seen once. The origin of this receptor is a male patient between 2 and 15 years old who had a stem cell transplant for acute lymphoblastic leukemia, so the T cells may come from the graft donor. The sample here was PBMCs, mostly from graft donor cells, taken 360 days after TCRalphabeta/CD19-depleted stem cell transplant. V usage is TRBV6-5 and J usage is TRBJ2-1; maybe TRBD2 (5 bases). The CDR3 spells CASSYRTGGNEQFF. The CDR3 DNA reads TGTGCCAGCAGTTACCGGACTGGCGGGAATGAGCAGTTCTTC.